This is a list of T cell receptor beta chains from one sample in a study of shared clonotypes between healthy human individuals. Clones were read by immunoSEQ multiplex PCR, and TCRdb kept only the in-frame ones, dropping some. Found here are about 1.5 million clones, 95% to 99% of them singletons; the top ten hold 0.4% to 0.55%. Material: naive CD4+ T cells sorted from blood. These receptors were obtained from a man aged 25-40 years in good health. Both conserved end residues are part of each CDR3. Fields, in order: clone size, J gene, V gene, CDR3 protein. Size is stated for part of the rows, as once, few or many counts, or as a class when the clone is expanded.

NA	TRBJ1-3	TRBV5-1	CASSVQGTSGNTIYF
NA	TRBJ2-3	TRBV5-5	CASSFRQDTQYF
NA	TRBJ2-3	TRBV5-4	CASSLTSHPPDTQYF
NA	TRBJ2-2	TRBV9	CASSEKGQGSGELFF
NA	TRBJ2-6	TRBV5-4	CASSSTGAGANVLTF
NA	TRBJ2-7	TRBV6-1	CASTNLAGVSYEQYF
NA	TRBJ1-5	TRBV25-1	CASASGEGNQPQHF
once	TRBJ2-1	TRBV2	CASSTRGRVNEQFF
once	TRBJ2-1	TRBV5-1	CASSLRGKRDNEQFF
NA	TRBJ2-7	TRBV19	CAREQDRNPYEQYF
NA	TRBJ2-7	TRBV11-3	CASSLGLTGEQYF
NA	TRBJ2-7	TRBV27	CASSYSGRRFSYEQYF
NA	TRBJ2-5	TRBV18	CASSDGETQYF
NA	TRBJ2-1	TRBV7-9	CASSFGSSYNEQFF
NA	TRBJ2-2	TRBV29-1	CVGGNTGELFF
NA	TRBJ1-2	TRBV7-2	CASSLFHGGRKFDGYTF
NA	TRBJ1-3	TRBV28	CASSLGGSSGNTIYF
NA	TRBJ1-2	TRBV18	CASSLREGWSGYTF
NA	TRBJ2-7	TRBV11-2	CASSLGGRGPYEQYF
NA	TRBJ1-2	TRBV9	CASSAEQGAGYGYTF
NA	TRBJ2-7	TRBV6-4	CASSEQLGPAYEQYF
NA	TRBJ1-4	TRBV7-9	CASSFHRPNEKLFF
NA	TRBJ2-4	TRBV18	CASSPLIKGAAKNIQYF
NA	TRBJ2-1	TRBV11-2	CASSLIRREGFSYNEQFF
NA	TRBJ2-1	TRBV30	CAWSGGSRLAGSSYNEQFF
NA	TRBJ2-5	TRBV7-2	CASSPQWRREQETQYF
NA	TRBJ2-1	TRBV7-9	CASSLFASGSYNEQFF
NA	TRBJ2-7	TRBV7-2	CASSLEPSVRSYEQYF
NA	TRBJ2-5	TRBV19	CASSPPAGRGGTQYF
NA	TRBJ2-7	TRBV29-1	CSVGGFGSNYEQYF
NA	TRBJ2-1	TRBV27	CASSLARQPVSQFF
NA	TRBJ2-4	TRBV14	CASSRRAGANIQYF
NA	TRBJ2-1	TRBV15	CATSTGTSGNNEQFF
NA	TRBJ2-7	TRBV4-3	CASSQDGEQPLEQYF
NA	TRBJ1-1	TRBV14	CASSHWTGAMNTEAFF
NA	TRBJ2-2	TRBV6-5	CASSRTGGTGELFF
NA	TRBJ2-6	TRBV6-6	CASLLGRTGANVLTF
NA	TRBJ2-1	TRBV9	CASSQPTTSYNEQFF
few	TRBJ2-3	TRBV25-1	CASRRAGESTDTQYF
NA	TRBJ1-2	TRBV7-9	CASSSNSAGGYGYTF
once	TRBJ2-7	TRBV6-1	CASFTRGVHEQYF
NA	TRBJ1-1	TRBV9	CASSEGPSTEAFF
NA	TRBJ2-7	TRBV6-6	CASSYSPDSYEQYF
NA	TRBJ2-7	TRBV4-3	CASSQVGGLRYEQYF
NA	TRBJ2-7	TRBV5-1	CASSLGLGGYEQYF
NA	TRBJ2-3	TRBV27	CASGREVGTDTQYF
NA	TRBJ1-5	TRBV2	CASRGRDSNQPQHF
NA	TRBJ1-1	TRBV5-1	CASSLGLGEINTEAFF
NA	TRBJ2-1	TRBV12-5	CASGFRIAPDSYNEQFF
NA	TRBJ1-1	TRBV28	CASSLGGVSNTEAFF
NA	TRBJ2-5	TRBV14	CASSQDPGAQETQYF